These T cell receptor beta chains were read from a single sample in a study of T cell repertoires in ileal Crohn's disease. Libraries were prepared by immunoSEQ multiplex PCR; TCRdb keeps only in-frame clonotypes and omits some of them. The repertoire holds over 25,000 clones, with about 82% as singletons. The sequenced sample was ileal tissue. The receptors stem from an adult with Crohn's disease. The CDR3 runs from the conserved cysteine through the conserved F or W. Each record gives: V gene, D gene, J gene, clone size, CDR3 protein, CDR3 DNA. A D gene is named only where the DNA matches it firmly. Expanded clones are given a class, and other clones once, few, many or no size at all.

>TRBV27|TRBD1|TRBJ2-2|.
CASRKPGTGGVGELFF
TGTGCCAGCAGGAAACCCGGGACAGGGGGCGTCGGGGAGCTGTTTTTT
>TRBV2|.|TRBJ2-3|.
CASTQRGNTPTDTQYF
TGTGCCAGCACCCAGAGGGGGAATACCCCCACAGATACGCAGTATTTT
>TRBV5-6|TRBD2|TRBJ2-5|.
CASSSRGGSLLVQETQYF
TGTGCCAGCAGCTCTCGCGGGGGGTCGCTTTTAGTGCAAGAGACCCAGTACTTC
>TRBV9|TRBD1|TRBJ1-2|.
CASSVVPTGGSYGYTF
TGTGCCAGCAGCGTAGTTCCCACAGGGGGGTCTTATGGCTACACCTTC
>TRBV6-1|TRBD1|TRBJ2-2|.
CASMRDRGSTGELFF
TGTGCCAGCATGAGGGACAGAGGATCCACCGGGGAGCTGTTTTTT
>TRBV25-1|TRBD1|TRBJ1-2|.
CASRRGPGQGVDYGYTF
TGTGCCAGCAGAAGGGGGCCCGGACAGGGGGTGGACTATGGCTACACCTTC
>TRBV9|TRBD2|TRBJ2-7|.
CASSVGGLAYEQYF
TGTGCCAGCAGCGTGGGGGGACTAGCCTACGAGCAGTACTTC
>TRBV6-1|.|TRBJ2-1|.
CASSERDFPRFF
TGTGCCAGCAGTGAGCGGGACTTTCCTCGGTTCTTC
>TRBV11-2|.|TRBJ2-2|.
CASTLGPNTGELFF
TGTGCCAGCACCCTAGGCCCGAACACCGGGGAGCTGTTTTTT
>TRBV14|TRBD2|TRBJ2-3|.
CASSPGPAGGSNTQYF
TGTGCCAGCAGCCCTGGGCCGGCGGGAGGGTCGAATACGCAGTATTTT
>TRBV19|.|TRBJ1-2|.
CASRRRGGFDPAGYTF
TGTGCCAGTAGACGGAGGGGAGGGTTCGACCCTGCTGGCTACACCTTC
>TRBV5-4|.|TRBJ2-3|.
CASSWTSTDTQYF
TGTGCCAGCAGCTGGACTAGCACAGATACGCAGTATTTT
>TRBV30|.|TRBJ2-6|.
CAWSLKSGANVLTF
TGTGCCTGGAGTCTAAAATCTGGGGCCAACGTCCTGACTTTC
>TRBV6-1|TRBD2|TRBJ2-1|.
CASSEGTSGKRGGEQFF
TGTGCCAGCAGTGAGGGGACTAGCGGCAAAAGGGGGGGTGAGCAGTTCTTC
>TRBV9|.|TRBJ1-3|.
CASSQSGISGNTIYF
TGTGCCAGCAGCCAGTCCGGGATCTCTGGAAACACCATATATTTT
>TRBV2|.|TRBJ1-2|.
CASSTGGNYGYTF
TGTGCCAGCAGTACCGGGGGAAACTATGGCTACACCTTC
>TRBV5-1|TRBD1|TRBJ1-2|.
CASNPTGQGAVYGYTF
TGCGCCAGCAACCCTACGGGACAGGGGGCGGTCTATGGCTACACCTTC
>TRBV30|TRBD1|TRBJ2-1|.
CAWSARGTGGSEQFF
TGTGCCTGGAGTGCCAGAGGGACAGGGGGCAGTGAGCAGTTCTTC
>TRBV15|TRBD2|TRBJ2-5|.
CATSRTSGFLETQYF
TGTGCCACCAGCAGGACTAGCGGGTTTCTCGAGACCCAGTACTTC
>TRBV10-3|.|TRBJ1-1|.
CAISESVRGSTEAFF
TGTGCCATCAGTGAGTCGGTCCGGGGAAGCACTGAAGCTTTCTTT
>TRBV5-1|TRBD1|TRBJ2-4|few
CASSLGTGGNIQYF
TGCGCCAGCAGCCTCGGGACAGGGGGGAACATTCAGTACTTC
>TRBV2|TRBD2|TRBJ2-7|.
CASNRGLAGETSYEQYF
TGTGCCAGCAATAGAGGACTAGCGGGAGAGACGTCCTACGAGCAGTACTTC
>TRBV11-2|TRBD2|TRBJ2-5|.
CASSLSLAGETQYF
TGTGCCAGCAGCTTATCCCTAGCGGGGGAGACCCAGTACTTC
>TRBV5-1|.|TRBJ2-1|.
CASSMDWSSYNEQFF
TGCGCCAGCAGCATGGACTGGAGCTCCTACAATGAGCAGTTCTTC
>TRBV4-3|.|TRBJ2-6|few
CASSQVYSGANVLTF
TGCGCCAGCAGCCAAGTCTACTCTGGGGCCAACGTCCTGACTTTC
>TRBV30|.|TRBJ1-2|once
CAFGRSRANGYTF
TGTGCCTTTGGAAGGTCGAGGGCGAATGGCTACACCTTC
>TRBV5-6|.|TRBJ1-5|.
CASSLAGGSWNQPQHF
TGTGCCAGCAGCTTGGCCGGGGGGAGTTGGAATCAGCCCCAGCATTTT
>TRBV4-1|.|TRBJ2-1|.
CASSQDGAGFDEQFF
TGCGCCAGCAGCCAAGATGGGGCAGGGTTCGATGAGCAGTTCTTC
>TRBV15|.|TRBJ2-7|.
CATSRDPGHRSSYEQYF
TGTGCCACCAGCAGAGATCCAGGACACAGGAGCTCCTACGAGCAGTACTTC
>TRBV7-9|.|TRBJ1-2|.
CASSFLGVGYGYTF
TGTGCCAGCAGCTTCCTCGGGGTCGGCTATGGCTACACCTTC
>TRBV6-5|.|TRBJ1-3|medium-sized
CASSYRGTGNTIYF
TGTGCCAGCAGTTACCGGGGGACTGGAAACACCATATATTTT